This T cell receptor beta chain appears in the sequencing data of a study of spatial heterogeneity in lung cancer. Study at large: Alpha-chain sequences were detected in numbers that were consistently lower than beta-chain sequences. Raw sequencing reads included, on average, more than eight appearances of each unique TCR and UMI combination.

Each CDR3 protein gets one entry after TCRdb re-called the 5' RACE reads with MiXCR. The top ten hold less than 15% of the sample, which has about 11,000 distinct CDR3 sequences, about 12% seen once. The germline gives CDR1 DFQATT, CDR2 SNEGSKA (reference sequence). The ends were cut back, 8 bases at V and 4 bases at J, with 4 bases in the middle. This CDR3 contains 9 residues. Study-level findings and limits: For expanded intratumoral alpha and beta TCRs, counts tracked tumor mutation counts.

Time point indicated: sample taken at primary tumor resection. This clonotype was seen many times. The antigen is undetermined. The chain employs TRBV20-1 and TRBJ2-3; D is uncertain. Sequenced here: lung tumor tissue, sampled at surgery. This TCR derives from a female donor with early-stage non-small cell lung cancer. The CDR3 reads CSPPDTQYF. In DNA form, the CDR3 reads TGCAGTCCCCCAGATACGCAGTATTTT.